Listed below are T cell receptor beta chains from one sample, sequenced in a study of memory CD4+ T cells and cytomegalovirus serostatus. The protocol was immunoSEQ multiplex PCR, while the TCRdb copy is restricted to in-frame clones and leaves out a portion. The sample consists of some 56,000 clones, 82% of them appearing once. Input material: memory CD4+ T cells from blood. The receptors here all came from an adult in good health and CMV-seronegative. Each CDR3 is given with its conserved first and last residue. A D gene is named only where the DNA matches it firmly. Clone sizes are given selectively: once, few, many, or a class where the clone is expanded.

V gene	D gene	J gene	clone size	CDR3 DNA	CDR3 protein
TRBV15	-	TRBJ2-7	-	TGTGCCACCAGCAGGGGGGTCCGGTCTACCTACGAGCAGTACTTC	CATSRGVRSTYEQYF
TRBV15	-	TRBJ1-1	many	TGTGCCACCAGCAGAGATGTGACAGTAGCCACTGAAGCTTTCTTT	CATSRDVTVATEAFF
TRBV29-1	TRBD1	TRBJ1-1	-	TGCAGCGTCGGAACGACAGGGCTGGTCACTGAAGCTTTCTTT	CSVGTTGLVTEAFF
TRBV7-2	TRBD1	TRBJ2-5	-	TGTGCCAGCAGCTTAAGACAGGGAGAGACCCAGTACTTC	CASSLRQGETQYF
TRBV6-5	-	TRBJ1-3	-	TGTGCCAGCAGTTACATGGCAGGGTACTCTGGAAACACCATATATTTT	CASSYMAGYSGNTIYF
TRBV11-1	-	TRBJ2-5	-	TGTGCCAGCAGCTCAGGGTGGCAGCGCGGGGCCCAGTACTTC	CASSSGWQRGAQYF
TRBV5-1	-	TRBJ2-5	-	TGCGCCAGCAGTCTTGCGCGGGGGCACGAGACCCAGTACTTC	CASSLARGHETQYF
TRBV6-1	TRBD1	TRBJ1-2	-	TGTGCCAGCATGAACAGGGGGAACTATGGCTACACCTTC	CASMNRGNYGYTF
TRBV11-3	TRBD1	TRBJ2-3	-	TGTGCCAGCAGCTTAGCACAGGGGGTATCAGATACGCAGTATTTT	CASSLAQGVSDTQYF
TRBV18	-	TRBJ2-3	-	TGTGCCAGCTCACCAACTCGTGATACGCAGTATTTT	CASSPTRDTQYF
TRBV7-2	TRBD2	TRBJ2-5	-	TGTGCCAGCAGCGGGACTAGCGGGGGTGGTTGGGAGACCCAGTACTTC	CASSGTSGGGWETQYF
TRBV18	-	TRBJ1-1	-	TGTGCCAGCCCTTTGAGATCATTTGAAAACACTGAAGCTTTCTTT	CASPLRSFENTEAFF
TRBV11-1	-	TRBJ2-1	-	TGTGCCAGCAGCCCCGGGGATGAGCAGTTCTTC	CASSPGDEQFF
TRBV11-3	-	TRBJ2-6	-	TGTGCCAGCAGCTTGGATCCCCAGGGCTCCGTCCTGACTTTC	CASSLDPQGSVLTF
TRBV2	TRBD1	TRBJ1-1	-	TGTGCCAGCAGTCCCCGGGACAGGGCGAACACTGAAGCTTTCTTT	CASSPRDRANTEAFF
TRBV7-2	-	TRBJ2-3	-	TGTGCCAGCAGCTTAAGTCCGTTTCGTGGGCGGGGGCCCGTTACGCAGTATTTT	CASSLSPFRGRGPVTQYF
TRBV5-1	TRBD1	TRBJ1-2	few	TGCGCCAGCAGCTTGGGGGGGACAGAAACTGGCTACACCTTC	CASSLGGTETGYTF
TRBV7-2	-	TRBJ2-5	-	TGTGCCAGCAGCTTAGGAGGGGGGTACCAAGAGACCCAGTACTTC	CASSLGGGYQETQYF
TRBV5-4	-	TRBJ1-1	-	TGTGCCAGCAGCTTGGTACAGGGAGGGGTCCCTGAAGCTTTCTTT	CASSLVQGGVPEAFF
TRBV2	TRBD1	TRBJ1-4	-	TGTGCCAGCAGTGAATTGGGGACAGGGGAAAAACTGTTTTTT	CASSELGTGEKLFF
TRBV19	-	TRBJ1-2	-	TGTGCCAGTAGTTGGGGGCGATCATATGGCTACACCTTC	CASSWGRSYGYTF
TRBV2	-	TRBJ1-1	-	TGTGCCAGCAGTGAAGCCAATGAAGCTTTCTTT	CASSEANEAFF
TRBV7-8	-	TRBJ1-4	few	TGTGCCAGCAGCCTCGGGACCCTTAATGAAAAACTGTTTTTT	CASSLGTLNEKLFF
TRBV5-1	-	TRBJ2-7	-	TGCGCCAGCAGCTTCAGGGCAGGCTTAGAATACGAGCAGTACTTC	CASSFRAGLEYEQYF
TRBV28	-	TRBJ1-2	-	TGTGCCAGCAGTTTGGGCCTGAACTATGGCTACACCTTC	CASSLGLNYGYTF
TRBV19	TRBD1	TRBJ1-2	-	TGTGCCAGTACCAGACAGGGGGCGGTTGGCTACACCTTC	CASTRQGAVGYTF
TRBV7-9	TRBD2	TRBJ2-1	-	TGTGCCAGCAGCTTCAGCGGGATAGCGGGGGGGAATGAGCAGTTCTTC	CASSFSGIAGGNEQFF
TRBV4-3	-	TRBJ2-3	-	TGCGCCAGCAGCCTCGGACTTTACACAGATACGCAGTATTTT	CASSLGLYTDTQYF
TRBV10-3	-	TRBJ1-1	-	TGTGCCATCAGTGAGTCGGTAAGGTGGACTGAAGCTTTCTTT	CAISESVRWTEAFF
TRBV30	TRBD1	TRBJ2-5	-	TGTGCCTGGAGTGATGGATATATGGCATATACCTTCACAGGACAGGGAGGAGAGACCCAGTACTTC	CAWSDGYMAYTFTGQGGETQYF
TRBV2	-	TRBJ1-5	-	TGTGCCAGCACCCGAAGCCGTAATCAGCCCCAGCATTTT	CASTRSRNQPQHF
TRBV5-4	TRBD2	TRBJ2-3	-	TGTGCCAGCAGTGTTAATGGGCTAGCGGGGGGAGTAGATACGCAGTATTTT	CASSVNGLAGGVDTQYF
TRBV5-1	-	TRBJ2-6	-	TGCGCCAGCAGCTTGCCCGGGGACGGGGCCAACGTCCTGACTTTC	CASSLPGDGANVLTF